What follows are 26 T cell receptor beta chains derived from one specimen sequenced in a study of cytomegalovirus exposure and HLA in healthy donors (dated by TCRdb to 2015 to 2018). Library preparation was by the immunoSEQ multiplex PCR assay. A mixture of 60 forward primers for TCR Vbeta segments and 13 reverse primers for TCR Jbeta segments was used in the multiplex PCR. TCRdb's version of the immuneACCESS table is confined to in-frame rearrangements and falls short of the full clone set. An unresolved V gene accounts for under half of the shortfall where checked; the remainder is of unknown origin. The table for this sample lists 100,000 to 150,000 clones; around four fifths of them were counted only once. Around 28% of the sample is taken by the ten largest. The source material was PBMCs. The receptors derive from a man aged 60-69 years in good health and CMV-seropositive.

The rearrangement links TRBV28 to TRBJ2-7, with 7 bases matching TRBD1. The ends lost 1 base at V and 1 base at J; junction bases unmatched: 10. The CDR3 covers 17 residues. CDR1 and CDR2 (germline): MDHEN, SYDVKM. This chain's CDR3 is CASSLFPRTGISYEQYF. CDR3 DNA sequence: TGTGCCAGCAGTTTATTCCCGCGGACAGGCATTTCCTACGAGCAGTACTTC.

This chain connects TRBV5-6 to TRBJ2-5; D is uncertain. V dropped 0 bases and J dropped 5 bases, with 5 bases sitting between them. CDR1 and CDR2 from the germline V gene are SGHDT and YYEEEE. The CDR3 loop spans 12 amino acids. Here the CDR3 reads CASSLATETQYF. The CDR3 DNA follows: TGTGCCAGCAGCTTGGCTACGGAGACCCAGTACTTC.

This chain links TRBV11-2 with TRBJ1-5; 9 bases agree with TRBD1. The CDR3 is 15 amino acids. The trim removed 3 bases at V and 3 bases at J, leaving 3 bases unmatched. Germline loops: CDR1 SGHAT, CDR2 FQNNGV. The CDR3 sequence: CASSFGTGINQPQHF. In DNA, the CDR3 is TGTGCCAGCAGCTTCGGGACAGGGATCAATCAGCCCCAGCATTTT.

CDR3 in amino acids: CASSLAPWGDLYGYTF. The CDR3 DNA sequence: TGTGCCAGCAGCTTAGCCCCATGGGGAGACCTCTATGGCTACACCTTC. J is TRBJ1-2 and V is TRBV7-8; D not resolved. V was clipped by 0 bases and J by 4 bases, with 15 bases between them. Germline V gives CDR1 SGHVS, CDR2 FQNEAQ. The CDR3 consists of 16 residues.

This clone was seen a handful of times. The J gene is TRBJ2-7, the V gene TRBV4-1; D ambiguous. V gave up 2 bases and J gave up 3 bases, with 5 bases separating them. The CDR3 has 12 residues. In germline, CDR1 is MGHRA, CDR2 YSYEKL. The CDR3 nucleotides read TGCGCCAGCAGCCAACCAGGCTACGAGCAGTACTTC. The encoded protein is CASSQPGYEQYF.

The rearrangement joins TRBV30 to TRBJ1-1; D gene ambiguous. V dropped 1 base and J dropped 3 bases, with 3 bases sitting between them. Germline CDR1 is GTSNPN and CDR2 is SVGIG (reference sequence). CDR3 length equals 11 residues. The CDR3: CAWSGDTEAFF. CDR3 nucleotide sequence: TGTGCCTGGAGTGGAGACACTGAAGCTTTCTTT.

The chain uses TRBV28 and TRBJ2-1, with D maybe TRBD2 (6 bases). CDR3 size: 15 residues. V lost 5 bases, J lost 5 bases, and 16 bases lay in between. Per the germline V gene, CDR1 is MDHEN and CDR2 is SYDVKM. CDR3 sequence reads: CASSPQGLINNEQFF. The CDR3 coding sequence is TGTGCCAGCAGTCCGCAGGGACTTATAAACAATGAGCAGTTCTTC.

The chain is built from TRBV19 and TRBJ1-5; 9 bases fit TRBD1. This CDR3 contains 14 residues. Germline V gene data show CDR1 as LNHDA and CDR2 as SQIVND (reference sequence). The V segment lost 6 bases and the J segment 5 bases; nucleotides outside the gene matches: 5. CDR3 nucleotides: TGTGCCAGTAGAAAGACAGGGGGGCATCAGCCCCAGCATTTT. Amino acids: CASRKTGGHQPQHF.

This chain joins TRBV30 and TRBJ1-2; D remains ambiguous. The CDR3 runs 14 residues. The V gene's germline CDR1 is GTSNPN and CDR2 SVGIG (reference sequence). Trimming shortened V by 7 bases and J by 4 bases, and 19 bases separated the two germline ends. The CDR3 here is CASASGRAGYGYTF. The CDR3 region has the DNA TGTGCCTCCGCCAGCGGGAGGGCGGGCTATGGCTACACCTTC.

This chain joins TRBV5-1 and TRBJ2-7; 11 nucleotides match TRBD2. Germline V gives CDR1 SGHRS, CDR2 YFSETQ. The CDR3 is 15 amino acids. Trimming removed 4 bases from V and 2 bases from J; junction bases left unmatched: 5. Here the CDR3 reads CASSQGTSGPYEQYF. The CDR3 region has the DNA TGCGCCAGCAGCCAAGGGACTAGCGGACCCTACGAGCAGTACTTC.

The rearrangement joins TRBV6-5 to TRBJ1-1, with a weak D call TRBD1 (6 bases). Germline V gene sequence: CDR1 MNHEY, CDR2 SVGAGI. V lost 4 bases to trimming and J lost 8 bases, with 11 bases between them. This CDR3 contains 12 residues. CDR3 nucleotide sequence: TGTGCCAGCAGTTCTCGGACAGTGGAAGCTTTCTTT. This codes for CASSSRTVEAFF.

The CDR3 DNA reads as TGTGCCAGCAGCTTAATTCCGACAGTCGCTAGGGAGACCCAGTACTTC. It codes for CASSLIPTVARETQYF. V gene TRBV7-6 combines with J gene TRBJ2-5, with D perhaps matching TRBD1 (5 bases). V dropped 2 bases and J dropped 5 bases, with 18 bases sitting between them. Germline CDR1 reads SGHVS; CDR2 reads FNYEAQ. The CDR3 sequence is 16 residues long.

The rearrangement uses TRBV7-2 and TRBJ2-1, with TRBD2 matching over 12 bases. V shed 6 bases, J shed 9 bases, and the junction held 15 bases outside the gene matches. This CDR3 is 17 amino acids long. Per germline, CDR1 SGHTA and CDR2 FQGNSA. CDR3 in amino acids: CASSPFHRLAGAGEQFF. The CDR3 nucleotides read TGTGCCAGCAGTCCTTTCCATCGACTAGCGGGAGCGGGTGAGCAGTTCTTC. Full variable domain (rest looked up from reference TRBV7-2 and TRBJ2-1): GAGVSQSPSNKVTEKGKDVELRCDPISGHTALYWYRQSLGQGLEFLIYFQGNSAPDKSGLPSDRFSAERTGGSVSTLTIQRTQQEDSAVYLCASSPFHRLAGAGEQFFGPGTRLTVL.

This chain links TRBV7-9 with TRBJ2-5; 10 bases agree with TRBD1. V was pared by 0 bases and J by 4 bases, with 5 bases of the junction left unmatched. Germline loops: CDR1 SEHNR, CDR2 FQNEAQ (reference sequence). The CDR3 has 16 residues. In nucleotides, the CDR3 is TGTGCCAGCAGCTTAGCGGTGGGGACAGGGGTAGAGACCCAGTACTTC. Its protein is CASSLAVGTGVETQYF.

The chain uses TRBV28 and TRBJ1-2; tentative D call: TRBD1 (6 bases). V was shortened by 4 bases and J by 2 bases, with 11 bases between the two germline ends. The CDR3 spans 14 residues. Germline V gives CDR1 MDHEN, CDR2 SYDVKM. The CDR3 DNA sequence: TGTGCCAGCAGTTGGGGACACCCGAACTATGGCTACACCTTC. Amino acid sequence: CASSWGHPNYGYTF.

This chain uses TRBV5-4 with TRBJ2-6, with no clear D. This CDR3 has 15 amino acids. Trimming removed 0 bases from V and 0 bases from J, with 4 bases in between. Germline values: CDR1 SGHNT, CDR2 YYREEE (reference sequence). The CDR3 spells CASSLDSSGANVLTF. CDR3 in DNA: TGTGCCAGCAGCTTGGACAGCTCTGGGGCCAACGTCCTGACTTTC.

The V gene is TRBV10-3, the J gene TRBJ2-1, with 8 bases aligning to TRBD2. Germline V gene data show CDR1 as ENHRY and CDR2 as SYGVKD. There are 13 residues in the CDR3. The V and J ends lost 11 bases and 10 bases, in that order; junction bases with no gene match: 13. CDR3 amino acids: CASTEVREGEQFF. CDR3 DNA: TGTGCCTCCACCGAGGTCCGGGAGGGCGAGCAGTTCTTC.

The V call is TRBV10-3, the J call TRBJ2-7; 9 bases fit TRBD1. The V segment lost 4 bases and the J segment 2 bases; nucleotides outside the gene matches: 9. Looked up from germline, CDR1 is ENHRY and CDR2 is SYGVKD. This CDR3 region has 16 residues. The CDR3 sequence: CAISGFDRGTTYEQYF. The CDR3 DNA reads as TGTGCCATCAGTGGATTCGACAGGGGGACCACCTACGAGCAGTACTTC.

V and J are TRBV6-1 and TRBJ1-2; D gene unclear. The CDR3 consists of 14 residues. V lost 1 base and J 4 bases, leaving 10 bases between the germline ends. The germline gives CDR1 MNHNS, CDR2 SASEGT. The chain's CDR3 is CASSEGGWLYGYTF. CDR3 nucleotides: TGTGCCAGCAGTGAAGGCGGCTGGCTCTATGGCTACACCTTC.

The chain combines TRBV20-1 with TRBJ1-1; D may be TRBD1 (6 bases). The CDR3 consists of 11 residues. Per the germline V gene, CDR1 is DFQATT and CDR2 is SNEGSKA (reference sequence). With 3 bases removed from V and 4 bases from J, the gap between germline ends came to 6 bases. The CDR3 loop is CSASRGTEAFF. The CDR3 DNA follows: TGCAGTGCTAGCAGGGGCACTGAAGCTTTCTTT.

V and J are TRBV5-8 and TRBJ2-1, with a weak D call TRBD1 (6 bases). CDR3 length equals 15 residues. Trimming took off 4 bases at V and 2 bases at J, with 13 bases between the two ends. The germline gives CDR1 SGHTS, CDR2 YDEGEE. Here the CDR3 reads CASSLGQSTYNEQFF. In nucleotides, the CDR3 is TGTGCCAGCAGCCTAGGACAGAGCACCTACAATGAGCAGTTCTTC.

The V gene is TRBV2, the J gene TRBJ1-3; D not resolved. This CDR3 is built from 15 residues. Germline CDR1 reads SNHLY; CDR2 reads FYNNEI. Deletions cut 4 bases from V and 0 bases from J, with 10 bases between. The CDR3 sequence is CASSVYSISGNTIYF. The CDR3 DNA reads as TGTGCCAGCAGTGTCTACAGCATCTCTGGAAACACCATATATTTT.

The chain combines TRBV30 with TRBJ1-1; D might be TRBD1 (5 bases). Trimming took off 2 bases at V and 3 bases at J, with 10 bases between the two ends. Per the germline V gene, CDR1 is GTSNPN and CDR2 is SVGIG (reference sequence). CDR3 length: 13 residues. The CDR3 is CAWSLDRHTEAFF. The DNA for the CDR3 is TGTGCCTGGAGTCTTGACAGACACACTGAAGCTTTCTTT.

This clone has just a few counts. The chain joins TRBV2 to TRBJ2-7; TRBD1 is a possible D gene (5 bases). Germline CDR1 SNHLY, CDR2 FYNNEI. The CDR3 length is 16 residues. Trimming removed 0 bases at V and 4 bases at J, with 16 bases between. CDR3 coding DNA: TGTGCCAGCAGTGAAGCGTGGGGCAGCAGCCTTTACGAGCAGTACTTC. Encoded protein: CASSEAWGSSLYEQYF.

For the CDR3, the DNA is TGTGCCAGTAGGGGAGACAGGAACCTCTATGGCTACACCTTC. It encodes CASRGDRNLYGYTF. This chain joins TRBV19 and TRBJ1-2; a possible D gene is TRBD1 (6 bases). V was cut by 6 bases and J by 4 bases, with 15 bases left in between. The length of the CDR3 is 14 residues. Germline V gene sequence: CDR1 LNHDA, CDR2 SQIVND (reference sequence).

This clone was recorded a few times. The chain is built from TRBV5-1 and TRBJ2-7, with D tentatively TRBD1 (7 bases). V was trimmed by 3 bases and J by 6 bases, leaving 13 bases between them. The length of the CDR3 is 13 residues. The germline gives CDR1 SGHRS, CDR2 YFSETQ. CDR3 DNA: TGCGCCAGCAGCTATAGACAGGGAGGCGAGCAGTACTTC. Protein sequence: CASSYRQGGEQYF.